A single sample gave rise to the 19 T cell receptor beta chains below, sequenced in a study of cytomegalovirus exposure and HLA in healthy donors. 13 Jbeta primers and 60 Vbeta primers were used for the PCR. The table came from immunoSEQ multiplex PCR; TCRdb's copy has only in-frame clones and leaves some out. The profile shows 90,000 to 120,000 clones, 84% of them singletons. The sequenced sample was PBMCs. All receptors come from a woman aged 18-35 years in good health and CMV-seronegative.

The chain has TRBV9 and TRBJ2-3, with 10 positions matching TRBD2. Germline CDR1 and CDR2: SGDLS and YYNGEE. CDR3 length: 17 amino acids. V trimming: 0 bases; J trimming: 3 bases; junction bases outside the gene matches: 7. CDR3 region: CASSVGASGSLTDTQYF. In nucleotides, the CDR3 is TGTGCCAGCAGCGTAGGGGCTAGCGGGAGCCTGACAGATACGCAGTATTTT.

The chain has TRBV15 and TRBJ2-3, with D perhaps matching TRBD2 (5 bases). The germline V gene has CDR1 LNHNV and CDR2 YYDKDF (reference sequence). The ends were cut back, 0 bases at V and 0 bases at J, with 13 bases in the middle. This CDR3 contains 17 residues. CDR3 DNA sequence: TGTGCCACCAGCAGAGAGAGAACTAGGGTTAGCACAGATACGCAGTATTTT. This gives the protein CATSRERTRVSTDTQYF.

CDR3 bases: TGTGCCAGCAGCTCCCACGGGGGAGATACGCAGTATTTT. It encodes CASSSHGGDTQYF. The V gene is TRBV28, the J gene TRBJ2-3, with D possibly being TRBD2 (6 bases). CDR1 is MDHEN and CDR2 is SYDVKM in the germline V gene. Between the trimmed V and J ends, which lost 6 bases and 5 bases, there was a span of 12 bases. This CDR3 contains 13 residues. The full variable domain, completed using reference TRBV28 and TRBJ2-3, is DVKVTQSSRYLVKRTGEKVFLECVQDMDHENMFWYRQDPGLGLRLIYFSYDVKMKEKGDIPEGYSVSREKKERFSLILESASTNQTSMYLCASSSHGGDTQYFGPGTRLTVL.

The genes are TRBV6-4 and TRBJ1-4, with D perhaps TRBD1 (6 bases). Germline loops: CDR1 MRHNA, CDR2 SNTAGT. The ends were cut back, 6 bases at V and 0 bases at J, with 20 bases in the middle. The CDR3 consists of 18 residues. DNA of the CDR3: TGTGCCAGCAGGTGGGGCGGCCGGGACATTACAACTAATGAAAAACTGTTTTTT. Protein product: CASRWGGRDITTNEKLFF.

This chain connects TRBV4-1 to TRBJ2-7, with TRBD1 as a possible D gene (6 bases). The CDR3 covers 15 residues. Trimming removed 1 base from V and 4 bases from J, with 14 bases in between. Germline-derived CDR1 and CDR2 are MGHRA and YSYEKL. Here the CDR3 reads CASSQGPGTSYEQYF. CDR3 DNA sequence: TGCGCCAGCAGCCAAGGACCCGGGACATCTTACGAGCAGTACTTC.

In nucleotides, the CDR3 is TGTGCCAGCAGCCGAATAGGGACTAGCACAGATACGCAGTATTTT. Translating it yields CASSRIGTSTDTQYF. This rearrangement joins TRBV14 to TRBJ2-3, with D maybe TRBD2 (6 bases). Germline assignment: CDR1 SGHDN and CDR2 FVKESK. The CDR3 consists of 15 residues. V shed 4 bases and J shed 0 bases, with 11 bases lying between them.

V usage is TRBV7-2 and J usage is TRBJ2-5; 10 nucleotides align to TRBD2. Germline CDR1 SGHTA, CDR2 FQGNSA. CDR3 length: 16 amino acids. The V and J ends lost 5 bases and 2 bases, in that order; junction bases with no gene match: 8. This chain's CDR3 is CASSLNGLAVQETQYF. CDR3 nucleotide sequence: TGTGCCAGCAGCCTGAATGGACTAGCGGTTCAAGAGACCCAGTACTTC.

The CDR3 loop reads CASSPTGPNYGYTF. As DNA, the CDR3 is TGTGCCAGCAGCCCGACAGGGCCCAACTATGGCTACACCTTC. The rearrangement joins TRBV9 to TRBJ1-2; 7 nucleotides match TRBD1. This CDR3 is 14 amino acids long. V lost 4 bases and J lost 2; bases outside the gene matches: 5. The V gene's germline CDR1 is SGDLS and CDR2 YYNGEE.

The rearrangement joins TRBV6-5 to TRBJ2-3; 9 nucleotides align to TRBD2. The CDR3 has 16 amino acids. Unmatched junction bases numbered 9, after V lost 4 bases and J lost 4 bases. CDR1 is MNHEY and CDR2 is SVGAGI in the germline V gene. CDR3 protein: CASSSVAGELADTQYF. The CDR3, as DNA: TGTGCCAGCAGTTCCGTAGCGGGAGAGCTGGCAGATACGCAGTATTTT.

The V gene is TRBV29-1, the J gene TRBJ2-2; tentative D call: TRBD1 (5 bases). Germline CDR1 SQVTM, CDR2 ANQGSEA. Between the trimmed V and J ends, which lost 7 bases and 6 bases, there was a span of 9 bases. CDR3 size: 11 residues. The CDR3 region has the DNA TGCAGCGGGACAATGGCCGGGGAGCTGTTTTTT. It is translated as CSGTMAGELFF.

CDR3: CASSPVSLADQTEQFF. In DNA form, the CDR3 reads TGCGCCAGCAGCCCCGTCTCCTTAGCGGATCAAACTGAGCAGTTCTTC. The chain couples TRBV5-1 to TRBJ2-1; D might be TRBD2 (6 bases). Germline loops: CDR1 SGHRS, CDR2 YFSETQ. This CDR3 comprises 16 residues. Trimming took 4 bases from V and 9 from J, leaving 23 bases between them. The variable domain in full, with the rest retrieved from reference TRBV5-1 and TRBJ2-1, is KAGVTQTPRYLIKTRGQQVTLSCSPISGHRSVSWYQQTPGQGLQFLFEYFSETQRNKGNFPGRFSGRQFSNSRSEMNVSTLELGDSALYLCASSPVSLADQTEQFFGPGTRLTVL.

This clone has a single count. In DNA, the CDR3 is TGTGCCAGCAGCTTTCCGTCCTTGGGGCGGGGCTATGGCTACACCTTC. Translation gives CASSFPSLGRGYGYTF. V is TRBV7-2 and J is TRBJ1-2; tentatively, D is TRBD1 (5 bases). V lost 3 bases and J 4 bases, leaving 18 bases between the germline ends. CDR1 is SGHTA and CDR2 is FQGNSA in the germline V gene. The CDR3 is made up of 16 amino acids. The variable domain in full, completed from reference TRBV7-2 and TRBJ1-2, reads GAGVSQSPSNKVTEKGKDVELRCDPISGHTALYWYRQSLGQGLEFLIYFQGNSAPDKSGLPSDRFSAERTGGSVSTLTIQRTQQEDSAVYLCASSFPSLGRGYGYTFGSGTRLTVV.

As for this clone: At one of its ends the junction is not consistent with the germline gene, which may arise from a read error. The chain links TRBV7-9 to TRBJ1-6; no clear D. The CDR3 runs to 14 residues. Germline V gene lookup returns CDR1 SEHNR and CDR2 FQNEAQ (reference sequence). CDR3 sequence (DNA): TGTTCCAGCAGCTTCGGCAGGAATAATTCACCCCTCCACTTT. This sequence encodes CSSSFGRNNSPLHF.

This clone occurred a few times. This rearrangement joins TRBV4-3 to TRBJ1-1, with a possible D match to TRBD1 (6 bases). Per the germline V gene, CDR1 is LGHNA and CDR2 is YSLEER. CDR3 size: 14 residues. Deletions cut 8 bases from V and 10 bases from J, with 23 bases between. The CDR3 is CASGSPIPGEGAFF. DNA for the CDR3: TGCGCCAGCGGAAGCCCAATCCCAGGGGAAGGAGCTTTCTTT.

CDR3 in amino acids: CASSLSGTGSEQYF. The CDR3 nucleotides are TGTGCCAGCAGTTTATCTGGGACAGGGTCCGAGCAGTACTTC. The chain is built from TRBV27 and TRBJ2-7, with TRBD1 matching 9 bases. Germline assignment: CDR1 MNHEY and CDR2 SMNVEV (reference sequence). Trimming cost V 0 bases and J 6 bases; bases outside gene matches: 3. The CDR3 loop spans 14 amino acids.

This chain links TRBV30 with TRBJ1-1; no reliable D call. The germline V gene encodes CDR1 GTSNPN and CDR2 SVGIG (reference sequence). The CDR3 is 16 amino acids. With 0 bases removed from V and 1 base from J, the gap between germline ends came to 15 bases. The CDR3 region is CAWSVRFGLRNTEAFF. For the CDR3, the DNA is TGTGCCTGGAGTGTAAGGTTTGGACTTAGGAACACTGAAGCTTTCTTT.

DNA for the CDR3: TGTGCCAGCTCACCAGTTCCACAGGGCAACTATGGCTACACCTTC. This sequence encodes CASSPVPQGNYGYTF. The chain recombines TRBV18 with TRBJ1-2; possibly TRBD1 for D (6 bases). This CDR3 is built from 15 residues. Germline assignment: CDR1 KGHSH and CDR2 LQKENI. V was trimmed by 2 bases and J by 2 bases, leaving 12 bases between them.

This chain links TRBV7-9 with TRBJ2-5; the match to TRBD2 covers 9 bases. The CDR3 extends over 17 amino acids. CDR1 and CDR2 (germline): SEHNR, FQNEAQ (reference sequence). V lost 3 bases, J lost 5 bases, and 13 bases stayed unmatched. The CDR3 here is CASSFGMKAGGLETQYF. CDR3 DNA: TGTGCCAGCAGCTTTGGGATGAAGGCGGGGGGGCTGGAGACCCAGTACTTC.

This sequence joins TRBV10-3 and TRBJ2-3; 8 bases line up with TRBD2. CDR1 is ENHRY, CDR2 SYGVKD, per germline. The CDR3 is made up of 16 amino acids. J lost 5 bases, V lost 2 bases, and 9 bases had no gene match. DNA for the CDR3: TGTGCCATCAGTGAGGAGTGGCGGGGGGTTGTAGATACGCAGTATTTT. It codes for CAISEEWRGVVDTQYF.